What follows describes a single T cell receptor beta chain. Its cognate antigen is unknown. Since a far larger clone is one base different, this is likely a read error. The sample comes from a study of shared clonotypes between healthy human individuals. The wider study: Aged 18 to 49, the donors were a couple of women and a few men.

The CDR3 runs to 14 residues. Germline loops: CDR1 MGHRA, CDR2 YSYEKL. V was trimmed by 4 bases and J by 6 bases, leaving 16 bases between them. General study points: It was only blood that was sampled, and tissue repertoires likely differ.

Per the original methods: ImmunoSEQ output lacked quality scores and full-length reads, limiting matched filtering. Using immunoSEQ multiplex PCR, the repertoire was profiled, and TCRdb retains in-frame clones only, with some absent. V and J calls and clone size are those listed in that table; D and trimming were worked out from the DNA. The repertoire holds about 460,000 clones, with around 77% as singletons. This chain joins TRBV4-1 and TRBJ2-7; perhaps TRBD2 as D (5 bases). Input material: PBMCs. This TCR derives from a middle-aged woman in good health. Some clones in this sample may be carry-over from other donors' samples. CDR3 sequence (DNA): TGCGCCAGCAGCCCTGGACTGGAAACGTCCGAGCAGTACTTC. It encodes CASSPGLETSEQYF.